This T cell receptor beta chain was retrieved from a study of blood T cell repertoires in COVID-19 (dated by TCRdb to 2020 to 2022). Turning to the overall study: Samples covering the acute and convalescent phases of COVID-19 were provided by collaborators in the United States, Italy and Spain. The prospective study material was composed of cDNA or gDNA derived from T cells, B-cell-depleted T cells, or PBMCs. Subjects who had been exposed to COVID-19, were actively infected with it, or had recovered from it provided the deeply sampled blood TCRbeta repertoires that made up the dataset. A freely available public database, intended as a resource for researchers studying the immune response to SARS-CoV-2, is where the repertoires were released. Samples came from the ongoing ImmuneRACE study (first 160 participants) plus 1,254 subjects from 6 global collaborators. A de-identified subject ID, COVID-19 status, age in years and sex were almost always included in the sample metadata. HLA class I and class II types, where available, came from metadata supplied by the sample provider rather than from assay-based typing.

The paper's findings and limits, for the study overall: Clinical and demographic metadata were provided uncurated, with the amount varying by source and participant.

In the prospective study, participants were roughly 18 to 100 years old, resided in fewer than 25 geographic areas of the United States, and were enrolled through a virtual design. In the prospective study, cohorts were assigned on the basis of participant-reported clinical history obtained from a screening survey and a study questionnaire. A participant counted as exposed if, within 2 weeks of entering the study, that participant had been in contact with someone who had a PCR-confirmed or clinician-diagnosed COVID-19 case. Each participant in the prospective study had whole blood, serum and a nasopharyngeal or oropharyngeal swab collected by mobile phlebotomists. Over an approximately 2-month period, participants in the prospective study had the option of providing additional blood draws and questionnaires. Blood samples from the prospective study were shipped frozen or at room temperature prior to DNA extraction.

CDR3 length: 14 amino acids, cysteine to phenylalanine. The retained sequence is limited to the CDR3, 42 bases, with the frame set at the first base. The germline V gene provides CDR1 SQVTM and CDR2 ANQGSEA. V is pruned by 5 bases and J by 0 bases, leaving 4 bases of the junction without a gene match. Note on this clone: Its antigen is still unknown. Base qualities are not provided; no much larger clone lies one nucleotide away.

The immunoSEQ Assay, a bias-controlled multiplex PCR, was used to amplify TCRbeta CDR3 regions from genomic DNA. Under the source paper's analysis protocol: The number of nucleated cells in each sample was estimated by amplification of reference gene primers within the assay. To quantify the absolute abundance of each unique TCRbeta CDR3 rearrangement, sequence reads were collapsed and filtered. For each sample, productive Simpson clonality was calculated as the square root of Simpson's diversity index across productive rearrangements. Not all clones reach the TCRdb copy of this immuneACCESS table, which keeps in-frame sequences only. Checked studies attribute under half of the gap to unresolved V genes and leave the rest unexplained. V and J calls and clone size follow that table, whereas D and trimming were derived from the DNA. In all, the sample holds 250,000 to 350,000 clones, and 89% of those were seen once. Less than 3% of the sample goes to the ten largest clones.

Here the chain combines TRBV29-1 and TRBJ2-1, and TRBD1 aligns with 7 junction nucleotides. Sequencing input: PBMCs or T cells enriched from blood (not recorded which). The clonotype was recovered from a woman in her forties or fifties who had been exposed to COVID-19. Read as DNA, the sequence is TGCAGCGTTAGGACAGGAAGCTCCTACAATGAGCAGTTCTTC. It translates as CSVRTGSSYNEQFF.